This T cell receptor beta chain was sequenced in a study of T-cell reconstitution after alpha-beta-depleted transplantation in children. General observations from the study: Newly generated T cells supplied most T-cell counts and diversity one year post-transplant. In patients about two months after transplant, alpha-beta T cells reportedly arose from several hundred expanded graft clones. Diversity of TCRbeta at day 60 was high in some patients, arising from surviving recipient T cells and thymic progenitors.

Unique molecular identifiers were built into the TCRbeta library. TCRdb reanalysed the PCR reads using MiXCR and keeps one entry per CDR3 protein. The sample includes hundreds of thousands of distinct CDR3 sequences, approximately 14% seen only once; the top ten take 0.79%. V was shortened by 8 bases and J by 4 bases, with 11 bases between the two germline ends. The germline V gene encodes CDR1 SGHVS and CDR2 FQNEAQ. The CDR3 runs to 12 residues. This clonotype was seen repeatedly, ten times or more. The antigen remains unidentified. Source: PBMCs, taken before TCRalphabeta/CD19-depleted stem cell transplant. The chain links TRBV7-8 to TRBJ1-1; D is uncertain. The sequence came from a girl aged 2 to 9 with congenital amegakaryocytic thrombocytopenia, due to receive a stem cell transplant. The CDR3 DNA is TGTGCCAGCCTGGATGTTGGCACTGAAGCTTTCTTT. This translates into CASLDVGTEAFF.